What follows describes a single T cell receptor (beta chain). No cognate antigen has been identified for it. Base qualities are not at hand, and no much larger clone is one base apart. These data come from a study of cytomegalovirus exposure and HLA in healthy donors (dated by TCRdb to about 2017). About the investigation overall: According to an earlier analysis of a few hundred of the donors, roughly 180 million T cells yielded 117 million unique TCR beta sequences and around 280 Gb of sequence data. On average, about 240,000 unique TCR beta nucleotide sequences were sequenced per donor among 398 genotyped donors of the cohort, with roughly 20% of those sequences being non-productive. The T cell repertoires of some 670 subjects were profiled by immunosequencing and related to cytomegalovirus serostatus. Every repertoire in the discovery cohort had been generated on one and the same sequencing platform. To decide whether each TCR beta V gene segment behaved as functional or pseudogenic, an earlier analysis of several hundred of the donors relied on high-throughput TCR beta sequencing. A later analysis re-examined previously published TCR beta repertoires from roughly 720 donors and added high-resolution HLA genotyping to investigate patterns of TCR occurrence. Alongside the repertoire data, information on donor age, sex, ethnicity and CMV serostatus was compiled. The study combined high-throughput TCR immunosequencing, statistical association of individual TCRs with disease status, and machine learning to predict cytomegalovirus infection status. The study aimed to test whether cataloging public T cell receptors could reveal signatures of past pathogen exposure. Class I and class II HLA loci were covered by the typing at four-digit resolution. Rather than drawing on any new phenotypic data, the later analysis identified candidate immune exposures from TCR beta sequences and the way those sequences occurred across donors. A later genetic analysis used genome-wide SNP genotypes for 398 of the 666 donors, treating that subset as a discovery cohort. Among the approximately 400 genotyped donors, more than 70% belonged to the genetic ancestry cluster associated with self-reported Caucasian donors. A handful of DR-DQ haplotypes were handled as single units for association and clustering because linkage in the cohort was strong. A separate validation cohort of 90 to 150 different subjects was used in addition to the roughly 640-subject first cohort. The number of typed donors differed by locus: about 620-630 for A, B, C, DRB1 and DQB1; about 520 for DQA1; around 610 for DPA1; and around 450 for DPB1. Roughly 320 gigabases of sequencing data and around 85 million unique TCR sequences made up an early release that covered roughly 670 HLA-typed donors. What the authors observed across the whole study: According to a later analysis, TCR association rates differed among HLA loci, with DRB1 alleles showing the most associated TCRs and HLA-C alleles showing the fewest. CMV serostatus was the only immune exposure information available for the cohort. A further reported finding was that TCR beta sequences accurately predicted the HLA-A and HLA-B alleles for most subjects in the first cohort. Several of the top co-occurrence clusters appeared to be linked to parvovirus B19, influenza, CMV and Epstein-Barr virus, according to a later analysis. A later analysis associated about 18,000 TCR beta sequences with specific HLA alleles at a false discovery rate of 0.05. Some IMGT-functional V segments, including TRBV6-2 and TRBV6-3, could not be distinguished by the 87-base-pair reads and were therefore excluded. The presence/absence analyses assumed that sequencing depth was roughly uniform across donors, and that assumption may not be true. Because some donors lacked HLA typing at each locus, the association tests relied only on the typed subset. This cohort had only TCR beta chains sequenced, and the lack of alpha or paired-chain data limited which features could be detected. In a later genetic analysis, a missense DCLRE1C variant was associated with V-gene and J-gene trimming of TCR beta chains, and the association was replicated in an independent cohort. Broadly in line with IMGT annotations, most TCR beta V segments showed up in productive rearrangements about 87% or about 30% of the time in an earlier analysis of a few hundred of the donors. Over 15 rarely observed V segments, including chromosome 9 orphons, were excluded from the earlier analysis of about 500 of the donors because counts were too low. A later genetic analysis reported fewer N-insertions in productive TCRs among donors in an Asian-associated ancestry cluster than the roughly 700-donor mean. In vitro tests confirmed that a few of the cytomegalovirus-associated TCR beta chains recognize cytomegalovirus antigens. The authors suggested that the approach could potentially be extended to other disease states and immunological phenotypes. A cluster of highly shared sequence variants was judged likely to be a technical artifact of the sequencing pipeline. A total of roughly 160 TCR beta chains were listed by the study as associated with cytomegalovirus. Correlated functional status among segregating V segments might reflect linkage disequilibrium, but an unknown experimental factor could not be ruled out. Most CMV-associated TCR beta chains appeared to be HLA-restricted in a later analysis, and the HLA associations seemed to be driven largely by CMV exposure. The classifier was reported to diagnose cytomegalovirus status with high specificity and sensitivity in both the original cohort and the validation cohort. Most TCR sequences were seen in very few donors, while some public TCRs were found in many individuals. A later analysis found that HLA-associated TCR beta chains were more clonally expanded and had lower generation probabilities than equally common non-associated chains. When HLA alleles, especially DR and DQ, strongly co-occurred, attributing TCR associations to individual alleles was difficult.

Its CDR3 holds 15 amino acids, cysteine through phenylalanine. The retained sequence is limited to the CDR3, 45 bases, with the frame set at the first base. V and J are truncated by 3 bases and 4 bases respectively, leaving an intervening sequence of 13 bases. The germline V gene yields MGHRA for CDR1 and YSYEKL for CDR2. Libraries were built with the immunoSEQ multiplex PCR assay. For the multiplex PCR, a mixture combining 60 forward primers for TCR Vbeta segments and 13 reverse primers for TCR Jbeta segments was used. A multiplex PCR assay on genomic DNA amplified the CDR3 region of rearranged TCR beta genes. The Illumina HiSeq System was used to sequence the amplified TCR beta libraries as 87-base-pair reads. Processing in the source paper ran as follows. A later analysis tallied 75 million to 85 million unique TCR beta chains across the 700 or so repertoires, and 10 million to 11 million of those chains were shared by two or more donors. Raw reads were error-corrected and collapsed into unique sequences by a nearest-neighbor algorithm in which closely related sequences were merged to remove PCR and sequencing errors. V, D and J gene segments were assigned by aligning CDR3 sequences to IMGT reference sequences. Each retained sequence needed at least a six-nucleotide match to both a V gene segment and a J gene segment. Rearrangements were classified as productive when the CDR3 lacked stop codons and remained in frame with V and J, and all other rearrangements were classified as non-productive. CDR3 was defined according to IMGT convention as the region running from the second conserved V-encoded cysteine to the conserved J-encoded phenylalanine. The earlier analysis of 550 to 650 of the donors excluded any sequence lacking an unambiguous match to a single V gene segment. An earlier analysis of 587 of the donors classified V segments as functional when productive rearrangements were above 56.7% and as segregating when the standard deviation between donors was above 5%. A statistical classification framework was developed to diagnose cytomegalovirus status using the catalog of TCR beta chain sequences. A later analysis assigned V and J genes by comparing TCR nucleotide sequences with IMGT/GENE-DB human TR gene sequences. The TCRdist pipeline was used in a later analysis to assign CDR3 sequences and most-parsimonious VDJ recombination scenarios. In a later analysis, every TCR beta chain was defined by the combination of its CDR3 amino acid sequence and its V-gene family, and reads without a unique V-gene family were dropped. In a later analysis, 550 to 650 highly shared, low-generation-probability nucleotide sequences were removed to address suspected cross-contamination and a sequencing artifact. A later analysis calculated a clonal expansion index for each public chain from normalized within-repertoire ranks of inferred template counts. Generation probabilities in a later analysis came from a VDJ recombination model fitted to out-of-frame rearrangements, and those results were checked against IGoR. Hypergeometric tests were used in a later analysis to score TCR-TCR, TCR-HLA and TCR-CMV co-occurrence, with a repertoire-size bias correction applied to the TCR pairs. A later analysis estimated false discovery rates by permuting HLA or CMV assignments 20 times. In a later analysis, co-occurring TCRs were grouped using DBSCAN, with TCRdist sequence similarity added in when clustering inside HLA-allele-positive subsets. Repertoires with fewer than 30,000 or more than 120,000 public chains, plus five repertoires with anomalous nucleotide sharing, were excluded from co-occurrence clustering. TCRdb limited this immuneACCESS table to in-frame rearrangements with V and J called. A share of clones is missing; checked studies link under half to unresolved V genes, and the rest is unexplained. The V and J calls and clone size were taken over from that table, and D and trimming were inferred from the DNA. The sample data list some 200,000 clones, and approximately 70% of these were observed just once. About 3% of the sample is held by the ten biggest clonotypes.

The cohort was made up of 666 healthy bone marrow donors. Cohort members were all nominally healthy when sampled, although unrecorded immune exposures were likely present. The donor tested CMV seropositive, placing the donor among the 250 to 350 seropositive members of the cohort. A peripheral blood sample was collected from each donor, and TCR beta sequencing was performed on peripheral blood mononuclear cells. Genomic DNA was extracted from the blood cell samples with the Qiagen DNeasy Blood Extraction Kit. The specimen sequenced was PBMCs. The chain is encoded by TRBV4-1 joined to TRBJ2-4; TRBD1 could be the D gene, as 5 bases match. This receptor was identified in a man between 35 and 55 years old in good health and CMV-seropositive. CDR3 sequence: CASSHEGSGKNIQYF. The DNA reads TGCGCCAGCAGCCACGAAGGATCAGGGAAAAACATTCAGTACTTC.